This T cell receptor (beta chain) appears in the sequencing data of a study of regulatory T cells in long-lasting Graves disease. Study-wide background: Newly diagnosed Graves' patients took antithyroid drugs under 3 months. The study's findings and limits: Because few samples were included, accuracy may have been lower. A greater number of public clonotypes (approximately 2,700) was shared by persistent patients than by new patients (roughly 880).

The authors built TCR beta libraries using iRepertoire HTBI primers and Arm-PCR of CDR3 regions. TCRdb recomputed calls from the multiplex PCR reads with MiXCR, one row per CDR3 protein. The sample has roughly 610,000 distinct CDR3 sequences; under 20% are singletons. Time point noted: newly diagnosed GD, antithyroid drugs for less than 3 months. The TCR library was made from RNA that had been extracted from PBMCs in TRIzol. The sample holds a few counts of this clonotype. Its specificity is unknown. CDR1 SGHRS and CDR2 YFSETQ come from the germline V gene. This CDR3 is 16 amino acids long. V was pared by 3 bases and J by 2 bases, with 10 bases of the junction left unmatched. This same sample was also taken into another study, of T cells in Graves' hyperthyroidism and ophthalmopathy.

This receptor was obtained from a woman in her twenties or thirties with Graves disease. The material sequenced was peripheral blood mononuclear cells (PBMCs), taken at new diagnosis, from a patient treated with antithyroid drugs. V usage is TRBV5-1 and J usage is TRBJ2-5; 7 nucleotides match TRBD2. The CDR3 protein is CASSSFGSSGQETQYF. CDR3 nucleotide sequence: TGCGCCAGCAGCTCCTTCGGGTCTAGCGGACAAGAGACCCAGTACTTC.